The T cell receptor (beta chain) under discussion was sequenced for a study of neoadjuvant anti-PD-1 for oral cavity cancer. Specified time point: after neoadjuvant nivolumab, at surgical resection. Method: immunoSEQ multiplex PCR; TCRdb's copy keeps in-frame clones and lacks some. Of tens of thousands of clones listed, 27% are singletons. The germline CDR1 and CDR2 sequences are LNHDA and SQIVND (reference sequence). V lost 1 base to trimming and J lost 5 bases, with 20 bases between them. CDR3 length: 17 amino acids. The specimen was tumor tissue, collected after nivolumab (anti-PD-1) treatment. This chain joins TRBV19 and TRBJ1-1; unclear D gene. The clonotype was recovered from a person aged 40-85 years with oral cavity squamous cell carcinoma. CDR3 region: CASSIVLGVGTKTEAFF. CDR3 DNA sequence: TGTGCCAGTAGTATAGTTTTGGGTGTAGGAACTAAAACTGAAGCTTTCTTT.